These 5 T cell receptor beta chains were all obtained from the same sample, sequenced in a study of blood T cell repertoires in COVID-19. The repertoire was sequenced with immunoSEQ multiplex PCR; TCRdb's copy has only in-frame clones and lacks some. The sample shows around 280,000 clones, around 88% of them seen only once. The sample was PBMCs or T cells enriched from blood (not recorded which). All receptors derive from a woman aged 40 to 50 who had recovered from COVID-19.

V is TRBV7-9 and J is TRBJ2-5, with TRBD1 matching 10 bases. Per germline, CDR1 SEHNR and CDR2 FQNEAQ (reference sequence). The CDR3 is 15 residues long. J gave up 5 bases and V 5 bases, and 8 bases lay outside the gene matches. The CDR3: CASSLRQGARETQYF. The CDR3 bases are TGTGCCAGCAGCCTCCGACAGGGGGCCAGGGAGACCCAGTACTTC. The entire variable domain, with the rest obtained from reference TRBV7-9 and TRBJ2-5, is as follows: DTGVSQNPRHKITKRGQNVTFRCDPISEHNRLYWYRQTLGQGPEFLTYFQNEAQLEKSRLLSDRFSAERPKGSFSTLEIQRTEQGDSAMYLCASSLRQGARETQYFGPGTRLLVL.

The chain carries TRBV30 and TRBJ2-3, with 9 bases identical to TRBD1. V shed 4 bases, J shed 0 bases, and the junction held 11 bases outside the gene matches. The CDR3 has 17 amino acids. Per germline, CDR1 GTSNPN and CDR2 SVGIG (reference sequence). CDR3 sequence (DNA): TGTGCCTGGACCCGGGACAGGGCGTACCCTAGCACAGATACGCAGTATTTT. Encoded protein: CAWTRDRAYPSTDTQYF.

This clone was seen a few times. The genes are TRBV24-1 and TRBJ2-3; a weak D match, TRBD2 (5 bases). The V end was cut by 1 base, the J end by 0 bases, with 7 bases between. Per the germline V gene, CDR1 is KGHDR and CDR2 is SFDVKD. The CDR3 loop spans 15 amino acids. CDR3 loop: CATSDFRDSTDTQYF. The CDR3 region has the DNA TGTGCCACCAGTGATTTCCGGGATAGCACAGATACGCAGTATTTT.

The chain joins TRBV3-1 (or the pseudogene TRBV3-2) to TRBJ2-7; maybe TRBD1 (6 bases). Trimming left V 0 bases short and J 2 bases short, with 20 bases between. Germline-derived CDR1 and CDR2 are LGHDT and YNNKEL (reference sequence). The CDR3 has 18 amino acids. The CDR3 loop is CASSQEVIDPGHTYEQYF. The CDR3 nucleotides are TGTGCCAGCAGCCAAGAAGTAATTGATCCGGGACATACCTACGAGCAGTACTTC.

This chain joins TRBV5-1 and TRBJ1-2; 8 bases line up with TRBD1. Germline V gives CDR1 SGHRS, CDR2 YFSETQ. The CDR3 runs 14 residues. The V and J ends lost 4 bases and 4 bases, in that order; junction bases with no gene match: 6. CDR3 sequence reads: CASSEGQALYGYTF. Written as DNA, the CDR3 is TGCGCCAGCAGCGAGGGACAGGCCCTCTATGGCTACACCTTC.